This T cell receptor beta chain comes out of a study of blood T cell repertoires in COVID-19. Study information: Acute and convalescent COVID-19 samples came from the United States, Italy and Spain. The analysed material was cDNA or gDNA that came from T cells, B-cell-depleted T cells, or PBMCs.

Original data processing: Using reference gene primer amplification, nucleated cell counts were estimated. Sequencing used immunoSEQ multiplex PCR; TCRdb keeps in-frame clones, though not all of them. The V and J calls and clone size are taken from that table; D and trimming were inferred from the DNA. The sample has 70,000 or so clones, roughly 84% seen once. The CDR3 is 15 amino acids. Germline assignment: CDR1 KGHSH and CDR2 LQKENI. V lost 0 bases to trimming and J lost 6 bases, with 12 bases between them. Material: peripheral blood. The sequence was obtained from a man of 80 years or more with active or convalescent COVID-19. The chain is built from TRBV18 and TRBJ2-1; tentatively, D is TRBD2 (7 bases). The CDR3 coding sequence is TGTGCCAGCTCACCACCGCGGGGGCAGGGCAATGAGCAGTTCTTC. It yields the protein CASSPPRGQGNEQFF.